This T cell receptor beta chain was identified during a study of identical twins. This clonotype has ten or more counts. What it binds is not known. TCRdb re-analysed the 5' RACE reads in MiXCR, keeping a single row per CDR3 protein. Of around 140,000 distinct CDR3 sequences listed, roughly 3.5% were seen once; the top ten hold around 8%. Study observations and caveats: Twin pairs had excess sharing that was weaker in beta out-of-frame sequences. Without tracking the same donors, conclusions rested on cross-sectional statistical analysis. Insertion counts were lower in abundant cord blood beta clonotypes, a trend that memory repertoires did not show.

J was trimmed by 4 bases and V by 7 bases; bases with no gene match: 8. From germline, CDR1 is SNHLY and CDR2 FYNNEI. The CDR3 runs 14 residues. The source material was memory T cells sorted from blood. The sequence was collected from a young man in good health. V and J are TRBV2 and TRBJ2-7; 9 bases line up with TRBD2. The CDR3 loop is CASNSLAGGYEQYF. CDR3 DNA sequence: TGTGCCAGCAACTCCCTGGCGGGGGGGTACGAGCAGTACTTC.